The source of this T cell receptor beta chain is a study of PD-L1 blockade in urothelial cancer. In the study overall: The authors examined blood 3 weeks (second dose) and 6 weeks after treatment start.

TCRdb's copy holds only in-frame clones and misses some; the assay was immunoSEQ multiplex PCR. The sample carries tens of thousands of clones, about four fifths recorded once. CDR3 length: 14 amino acids. Per the germline V gene, CDR1 is SGHVS and CDR2 is FNYEAQ. Germline trimming cut 5 bases from V and 2 bases from J; bases unmatched to any gene: 4. The sequenced sample was PBMCs, obtained around atezolizumab (anti-PD-L1) treatment. The chain combines TRBV7-6 with TRBJ2-7; 9 bases agree with TRBD1. The sequence came from a man between 65 and 85 years old with urothelial cancer. The chain's CDR3 is CASSHRQGAYEQYF. Here the CDR3 DNA reads TGTGCCAGCAGCCACAGACAGGGGGCCTACGAGCAGTACTTC.